This TCR beta chain came from a study of blood T cell repertoires in COVID-19. Study background: Acute-phase and convalescent COVID-19 samples originated in the United States, Italy and Spain. PBMCs, B-cell-depleted T cells, or T cells were the source of the cDNA or gDNA that made up the material.

Germline CDR1 is LNHDA and CDR2 is SQIVND (reference sequence). Trimming removed 9 bases at V and 3 bases at J, with 20 bases between. This CDR3 comprises 15 residues. Clones were sequenced by immunoSEQ multiplex PCR, and TCRdb holds only the in-frame ones, with some missing. Altogether more than 95,000 clones are present, around 85% being singletons, with the ten largest covering 3.2%. The Seattle site enrolled patients during active infection and followed them longitudinally. The sequence was obtained from a woman of 80 years or more with COVID-19, enrolled during active disease. This chain joins TRBV19 and TRBJ1-2; D unresolved. The sequencing input was peripheral blood. In DNA, the CDR3 is TGTGCCAGCGCCTCCGAGAGGAGCACACACTATGGCTACACCTTC. This sequence encodes CASASERSTHYGYTF. Using reference TRBV19 and TRBJ1-2 for the parts outside the CDR3, the full variable domain is DGGITQSPKYLFRKEGQNVTLSCEQNLNHDAMYWYRQDPGQGLRLIYYSQIVNDFQKGDIAEGYSVSREKKESFPLTVTSAQKNPTAFYLCASASERSTHYGYTFGSGTRLTVV.